The entry below gives a single TCR beta chain sequence along with its context. The antigen remains undetermined. Measured with immunoSEQ multiplex PCR; TCRdb has only the in-frame clones, and not every one. The table lists 80,000 to 100,000 clones, around 92% of them singletons. This CDR3 is 17 amino acids long. CDR1 and CDR2 (germline): MDHEN, SYDVKM. V was pared by 4 bases and J by 0 bases, with 17 bases between. The data originate from a study of OX40 agonist ivuxolimab in advanced cancers. Findings and caveats of the study: Among the lowest peripheral clonal expansion occurred in 0.1-3.0 mg/kg partial responders.

The chain links TRBV28 to TRBJ2-3, with D unclear. This sample comprised CD4+ or CD8+ T cells sorted from blood, obtained in a trial of the OX40 agonist ivuxolimab. This receptor was obtained from an adult with an advanced solid tumor such as melanoma, head and neck, liver or kidney cancer. The CDR3 is CASSSQFNFWSTDTQYF. CDR3 DNA sequence: TGTGCCAGCAGTTCCCAATTTAACTTCTGGAGCACAGATACGCAGTATTTT. The whole variable domain, remainder taken from reference TRBV28 and TRBJ2-3, is DVKVTQSSRYLVKRTGEKVFLECVQDMDHENMFWYRQDPGLGLRLIYFSYDVKMKEKGDIPEGYSVSREKKERFSLILESASTNQTSMYLCASSSQFNFWSTDTQYFGPGTRLTVL.